This TCR beta chain was sequenced in a study of OX40 agonist ivuxolimab in advanced cancers. Whole-study findings and limits: At 0.1-3.0 mg/kg, partial responders had clonal expansion among the lowest observed.

Produced via immunoSEQ multiplex PCR; TCRdb's table is partial and in-frame only. The sample lists about 22,000 clones, approximately 84% occurring once. The CDR3 is made up of 16 amino acids. The germline gives CDR1 MNHEY, CDR2 SVGAGI. With V trimmed by 0 bases and J by 5 bases, 6 bases remained unmatched. As regards this clone: Its target is not known.

This specimen was CD4+ or CD8+ T cells sorted from blood, taken in a trial of the OX40 agonist ivuxolimab. The V and J genes are TRBV6-5 and TRBJ2-2, with 7 bases matching TRBD2. The sequence came from an adult with an advanced solid tumor such as melanoma, head and neck, liver or kidney cancer. This CDR3 is CASSYSPGRGTGELFF. The CDR3 coding sequence is TGTGCCAGCAGTTACTCGCCAGGGAGGGGTACCGGGGAGCTGTTTTTT.